The 21 T cell receptor beta chains in this list originate from one sample, sequenced in a study of post-analysis software for immune sequencing data. Their specific antigens are unknown. Findings and limits, study-wide: Higher frequency in patients than in controls was seen for roughly five TRBV segments, with TRBV5-6, TRBV5-1 and TRBV20-1 among them.

cDNA libraries of TCR beta carried unique molecular identifiers. Each CDR3 protein is one row after TCRdb ran MiXCR on the PCR reads. In the table there are a few hundred thousand distinct CDR3 sequences, roughly 35% of which are singletons. The sample consisted of blood. Receptor source: a girl between 10 and 17 years old with multiple sclerosis.

The J gene is TRBJ1-1, the V gene TRBV29-1; D gene ambiguous. There are 11 residues in the CDR3. Germline CDR1 SQVTM, CDR2 ANQGSEA. The V end lost 8 bases, the J end lost 2 bases, and 9 bases lay between the germline ends. The chain's CDR3 is CSIQANTEAFF. Written as DNA, the CDR3 is TGCAGCATTCAGGCTAACACTGAAGCTTTCTTT.

V usage is TRBV18 and J usage is TRBJ2-5; D is perhaps TRBD2 (5 bases). The CDR3 contains 14 residues. Germline V gives CDR1 KGHSH, CDR2 LQKENI. The V gene lost 10 bases and the J gene lost 10 bases, with 25 bases spanning the gap. CDR3 coding DNA: TGTGCCAACTCCGACCAAGAATCAGGAGGCAGCCAGTACTTC. Its protein product is CANSDQESGGSQYF.

The sample holds a few counts of this clonotype. The chain joins TRBV5-1 to TRBJ2-1, with 10 bases fitting TRBD2. With V trimmed by 5 bases and J by 8 bases, 13 bases remained unmatched. From germline, CDR1 is SGHRS and CDR2 YFSETQ. This CDR3 has 16 amino acids. Here the CDR3 reads CASRGPSGGRGDEQFF. The DNA for the CDR3 is TGCGCCAGCAGAGGTCCTAGCGGGGGCCGGGGGGATGAGCAGTTCTTC.

This clonotype appeared many times. This chain joins TRBV10-1 and TRBJ2-7, with D possibly matching TRBD1 (5 bases). Germline loops: CDR1 WNHNN, CDR2 SYGVQD (reference sequence). Trimming removed 2 bases from V and 4 bases from J, with 12 bases in between. The CDR3 sequence is 14 residues long. The CDR3 nucleotides are TGCGCCAGCAGTGAGGTTAAGGGGAAATACGAGCAGTACTTC. It encodes CASSEVKGKYEQYF.

For the CDR3, the DNA is TGCAGTGCTAGAGAGGCGGGGCAAAACTCCTACAATGAGCAGTTCTTC. Residues: CSAREAGQNSYNEQFF. V usage is TRBV20-1 and J usage is TRBJ2-1; TRBD2 is a possible D gene (6 bases). Germline V gene lookup returns CDR1 DFQATT and CDR2 SNEGSKA (reference sequence). Trimming removed 0 bases from V and 0 bases from J, with 12 bases in between. This CDR3 region has 16 residues.

The V call is TRBV28, the J call TRBJ2-3, with D uncertain. Germline CDR1 reads MDHEN; CDR2 reads SYDVKM. CDR3 length: 14 amino acids. Trimming removed 4 bases at V and 2 bases at J, with 10 bases between. Here the CDR3 reads CASSSNTFTDTQYF. DNA of the CDR3: TGTGCCAGCAGTTCAAACACATTCACAGATACGCAGTATTTT.

This chain uses TRBV27 with TRBJ1-2; 11 bases agree with TRBD1. Germline V lookup: CDR1 MNHEY, CDR2 SMNVEV (reference sequence). The CDR3 consists of 15 residues. V was pared by 0 bases and J by 8 bases, with 5 bases of the junction left unmatched. CDR3 loop: CASSLSRGQGGGYTF. As DNA, the CDR3 is TGTGCCAGCAGTTTATCGCGGGGACAGGGGGGAGGCTACACCTTC.

This clonotype has more than one count but fewer than ten. The chain combines TRBV12-3 or TRBV12-4 with TRBJ2-7; TRBD1 matches 7 bases. Trimming cost V 3 bases and J 2 bases; bases outside gene matches: 4. The CDR3 is 14 amino acids. In nucleotides, the CDR3 is TGTGCCAGCAGTTTTACAGGGACAGCCTACGAGCAGTACTTC. This sequence encodes CASSFTGTAYEQYF.

Written as DNA, the CDR3 is TGTGCCAGCAGCCCCGGGAGGTTGGAGACCCAGTACTTC. Protein sequence: CASSPGRLETQYF. The gene calls are TRBV7-2 and TRBJ2-7, with 7 bases identical to TRBD2. The J call is in doubt because the DNA end fits TRBJ2-5 better. This CDR3 has 13 residues. The germline V gene encodes CDR1 SGHTA and CDR2 FQGNSA.

In the case of this clonotype: This may come from a read error, since a much larger clone is one base off. CDR3 loop: CAGSLRGNQPQHF. The CDR3 DNA sequence: TGTGCCGGCAGCCTGCGGGGCAATCAGCCCCAGCATTTT. The chain recombines TRBV7-2 with TRBJ1-5; D not certain. CDR3 size: 13 residues. CDR1 is SGHTA and CDR2 is FQGNSA in the germline V gene.

The chain carries TRBV20-1 and TRBJ1-6, with D unresolved. The germline V and J ends were trimmed by 4 bases and 0 bases, with 16 bases remaining between them. Germline CDR1 is DFQATT and CDR2 is SNEGSKA (reference sequence). The CDR3 is 17 residues long. As DNA, the CDR3 is TGCAGTGCTAATCCCTACGGAAGAGGCTCCTATAATTCACCCCTCCACTTT. Its protein product is CSANPYGRGSYNSPLHF.

This clonotype showed up many times. The rearrangement links TRBV2 to TRBJ2-1; D ambiguous. This CDR3 spans 13 amino acids. V was pared by 2 bases and J by 9 bases, with 11 bases between. CDR1 is SNHLY and CDR2 is FYNNEI in the germline V gene. The CDR3 region is CASSERQPGEQFF. The CDR3 bases are TGTGCCAGCAGTGAACGCCAACCGGGTGAGCAGTTCTTC. The whole variable domain, filled in from reference TRBV2 and TRBJ2-1, reads EPEVTQTPSHQVTQMGQEVILRCVPISNHLYFYWYRQILGQKVEFLVSFYNNEISEKSEIFDDQFSVERPDGSNFTLKIRSTKLEDSAMYFCASSERQPGEQFFGPGTRLTVL.

The V call is TRBV7-6, the J call TRBJ2-7; a possible D gene is TRBD2 (5 bases). V was trimmed by 0 bases and J by 7 bases, leaving 10 bases between them. This CDR3 comprises 13 residues. The V gene's germline CDR1 is SGHVS and CDR2 FNYEAQ. For the CDR3, the DNA is TGTGCCAGCAGCTTAGCGGCAGAGGGAGAGCAGTACTTC. Translation gives CASSLAAEGEQYF.

In its sample, this clonotype was seen a few times. The chain carries TRBV12-3 or TRBV12-4 and TRBJ2-1; 9 bases match TRBD2. The ends lost 3 bases at V and 8 bases at J; junction bases unmatched: 8. The CDR3 runs to 15 residues. CDR3 sequence reads: CASSFERGVLDEQFF. CDR3 DNA: TGTGCCAGCAGTTTCGAGCGGGGGGTTTTGGATGAGCAGTTCTTC.

This clonotype was seen a single time. The CDR3 loop reads CASSLGGYPPSYEQYF. In DNA, the CDR3 is TGTGCCAGCAGCTTAGGGGGGTACCCTCCTTCCTACGAGCAGTACTTC. The chain has TRBV11-2 and TRBJ2-7; perhaps D is TRBD1 or TRBD2 (5 bases each). CDR3 length: 16 amino acids. CDR1 is SGHAT and CDR2 is FQNNGV in the germline V gene. V lost 1 base to trimming and J lost 1 base, with 14 bases between them.

The table lists this clonotype with a few counts. This chain links TRBV12-3 or TRBV12-4 with TRBJ1-2; D is perhaps TRBD1 (6 bases). The CDR3 runs to 15 residues. Between the trimmed V and J ends, which lost 5 bases and 1 base, there was a span of 14 bases. The chain's CDR3 is CASSPGQGINYGYTF. CDR3 in DNA: TGTGCCAGCAGTCCCGGGCAGGGGATTAACTATGGCTACACCTTC.

This clonotype was seen more than once but under ten times. The rearrangement uses TRBV7-3 and TRBJ1-2; D not certain. Germline CDR1 and CDR2: SGHTA and FQGTGA. Trimming stripped 2 bases from V and 6 bases from J, with 10 bases between. The CDR3 extends over 13 amino acids. CDR3 bases: TGTGCCAGCAGCTTACAGGTCGCGGATGGCTACACCTTC. Protein: CASSLQVADGYTF.

The gene calls are TRBV15 and TRBJ1-5; 7 nucleotides line up with TRBD1. V was clipped by 6 bases and J by 5 bases; unmatched bases: 13. This CDR3 comprises 16 residues. Germline values: CDR1 LNHNV, CDR2 YYDKDF (reference sequence). CDR3: CATSNEDREGDQPQHF. CDR3 coding DNA: TGTGCCACCAGTAACGAAGACAGGGAAGGCGATCAGCCCCAGCATTTT. The full variable domain, rest sourced from reference TRBV15 and TRBJ1-5, is DAMVIQNPRYQVTQFGKPVTLSCSQTLNHNVMYWYQQKSSQAPKLLFHYYDKDFNNEADTPDNFQSRRPNTSFCFLDIRSPGLGDTAMYLCATSNEDREGDQPQHFGDGTRLSIL.

About this clonotype: Relative to the germline gene, one junction end is altered; a read error may explain this. The CDR3 reads CAGSQGVTGNTEAFF. The CDR3 DNA reads TGCGCCGGCAGCCAAGGCGTGACAGGGAACACTGAAGCTTTCTTT. This chain connects TRBV4-1 to TRBJ1-1, with a tentative D call TRBD1 (6 bases). CDR1 and CDR2 (germline): MGHRA, YSYEKL. The CDR3 sequence is 15 residues long.

The chain combines TRBV28 with TRBJ2-7; 7 bases fit TRBD1. The CDR3 spans 16 residues. The germline CDR1 and CDR2 sequences are MDHEN and SYDVKM. V trimming: 3 bases; J trimming: 4 bases; junction bases outside the gene matches: 12. The CDR3 DNA reads as TGTGCCAGCAGTTTTTCTAGTTGGACAGGAGCGTACGAGCAGTACTTC. Translating it yields CASSFSSWTGAYEQYF.

About this clonotype: Mismatch with germline at one junction end may stem from a read error. The chain links TRBV5-1 to TRBJ1-2; the match to TRBD1 covers 9 bases. CDR1 and CDR2 (germline): SGHRS, YFSETQ. CDR3 length equals 17 residues. For the CDR3, the DNA is TGCGCCAGTAGCTTGTATCGACAGGGGGTAGGGAGCTATGGCTACACCTTC. As protein: CASSLYRQGVGSYGYTF.